The 27 T cell receptor beta chains reported below all come from one sample, sequenced in a study of shared clonotypes between healthy human individuals. The method was immunoSEQ multiplex PCR; TCRdb's version includes in-frame clones alone and lacks a portion of them. Here the sample spans roughly 2.4 million clones, roughly 95% being singletons. Input material: naive CD4+ T cells sorted from blood. The subset: CD45RA+ positively selected. The origin of the receptors is a man younger than 35 in good health.

This rearrangement joins TRBV12-2 to TRBJ2-7. TRBV12-2 is designated a pseudogene. There are 11 residues in the CDR3. The CDR3 sequence is CASRLLGYQYF. The CDR3 DNA sequence: TGTGCAAGTCGCTTATTAGGGTACCAGTACTTC.

The CDR3 nucleotides are TGTGCCAGTAGTATCTGGCAGATCCCCTATAGCAATCAGCCCCAGCATTTT. It codes for CASSIWQIPYSNQPQHF. J is TRBJ1-5 and V is TRBV19; no reliable D call. Trimming shortened V by 3 bases and J by 0 bases, and 15 bases separated the two germline ends. Germline assignment: CDR1 LNHDA and CDR2 SQIVND (reference sequence). This CDR3 is built from 17 residues.

This chain uses TRBV6-5 with TRBJ2-3; 10 bases map to TRBD2. Germline CDR1 and CDR2: MNHEY and SVGAGI. Trimming removed 6 bases from V and 6 bases from J; junction bases left unmatched: 6. The CDR3 contains 14 residues. The CDR3 DNA is TGTGCCAGCAGGGAGGGACTAGCGATCGATACGCAGTATTTT. This gives the protein CASREGLAIDTQYF.

The chain has TRBV18 and TRBJ1-2, with a tentative D call TRBD1 (5 bases). CDR1 is KGHSH and CDR2 is LQKENI in the germline V gene. V was shortened by 4 bases and J by 4 bases, with 10 bases between the two germline ends. The CDR3 sequence is 13 residues long. As DNA, the CDR3 is TGTGCCAGCTCACTCTACCAGGGCTATGGCTACACCTTC. As protein: CASSLYQGYGYTF.

The rearrangement uses TRBV7-2 and TRBJ1-4; the match to TRBD1 covers 8 bases. CDR1 is SGHTA and CDR2 is FQGNSA in the germline V gene. With V trimmed by 6 bases and J by 4 bases, 4 bases remained unmatched. The CDR3 has 14 residues. The CDR3 region has the DNA TGTGCCAGCAGTTATGGACAGGGTAATGAAAAACTGTTTTTT. This codes for CASSYGQGNEKLFF.

This rearrangement joins TRBV10-3 to TRBJ1-4; unclear D gene. Deletions cut 11 bases from V and 4 bases from J, with 20 bases between. Per the germline V gene, CDR1 is ENHRY and CDR2 is SYGVKD. The CDR3 has 15 amino acids. CDR3 DNA sequence: TGTGCCGCCGTTCGCGTAAGGAAGGGTAATGAAAAACTGTTTTTT. Its translation is CAAVRVRKGNEKLFF.

Comment on this clone: A read error may produce the germline difference seen at one junction end. The rearrangement uses TRBV7-7 and TRBJ1-3; D is unclear. This CDR3 has 15 residues. From germline, CDR1 is SSHAT and CDR2 FNYEAQ (reference sequence). The CDR3 is CASSLSGASGNTIYF. The CDR3 nucleotides read TGTGCTAGCAGCTTATCCGGCGCCTCTGGAAACACCATATATTTT.

The gene calls are TRBV2 and TRBJ1-1, with D possibly TRBD1 on 5 matching bases. The CDR3 has 14 amino acids. Germline CDR1 SNHLY, CDR2 FYNNEI. Trimming pared 4 bases from V and 5 bases from J, leaving 14 bases between. CDR3 nucleotide sequence: TGTGCCAGCAGTGGGGCTTTCGGGGGAACTGAAGCTTTCTTT. Translating it yields CASSGAFGGTEAFF.

This chain joins TRBV28 and TRBJ2-4, with D possibly being TRBD2 (6 bases). V was clipped by 2 bases and J by 0 bases, with 8 bases between them. The germline CDR1 and CDR2 sequences are MDHEN and SYDVKM. The CDR3 is 15 amino acids. CDR3 amino acids: CASSLRGLAKNIQYF. CDR3 DNA: TGTGCCAGCAGTTTAAGGGGACTAGCCAAAAACATTCAGTACTTC.

CDR3 region: CASSFDTEAFF. Here the CDR3 DNA reads TGTGCCAGCAGCTTCGACACTGAAGCTTTCTTT. The V and J genes are TRBV7-9 and TRBJ1-1; D not certain. Germline CDR1 SEHNR, CDR2 FQNEAQ (reference sequence). There are 11 residues in the CDR3. The germline V and J ends were trimmed by 3 bases and 3 bases, with 2 bases remaining between them.

The chain carries TRBV18 and TRBJ1-4; tentative D call: TRBD1 (6 bases). Germline lookup yields CDR1 KGHSH and CDR2 LQKENI. Deletions cut 6 bases from V and 5 bases from J, with 19 bases between. The CDR3 spans 16 residues. The CDR3 DNA is TGTGCCAGCTCGCAGGGGCAGGGGATTATCAATGAAAAACTGTTTTTT. Protein sequence: CASSQGQGIINEKLFF.

The gene calls are TRBV2 and TRBJ1-5, with 7 bases lining up with TRBD1. The junction had 5 bases not matched to a gene; V was cut back by 3 bases and J by 6 bases. Germline assignment: CDR1 SNHLY and CDR2 FYNNEI. This CDR3 region has 14 residues. CDR3 protein: CASSETGFRQPQHF. CDR3 in DNA: TGTGCCAGCAGTGAGACAGGGTTCCGTCAGCCCCAGCATTTT.

This clone was observed once. Other DNA sequences in the sample encode the same CDR3. The CDR3 coding sequence is TGTGCCAGCAGTTACTCCGGGGGAAACACCATATATTTT. Its protein is CASSYSGGNTIYF. This chain links TRBV6-5 with TRBJ1-3; D is unclear. Germline values: CDR1 MNHEY, CDR2 SVGAGI. V gave up 0 bases and J gave up 4 bases, with 4 bases separating them. The CDR3 consists of 13 residues.

The rearrangement joins TRBV25-1 to TRBJ1-1; no firm D call. This CDR3 comprises 13 residues. Trimming stripped 3 bases from V and 6 bases from J, with 11 bases between. The germline gives CDR1 MGHDK, CDR2 SYGVNS. For the CDR3, the DNA is TGTGCCAGCAGTGAGAGGGAACGTGCTGAAGCTTTCTTT. This codes for CASSERERAEAFF. Combining the CDR3 with reference TRBV25-1 and TRBJ1-1 gives the whole variable domain EADIYQTPRYLVIGTGKKITLECSQTMGHDKMYWYQQDPGMELHLIHYSYGVNSTEKGDLSSESTVSRIRTEHFPLTLESARPSHTSQYLCASSERERAEAFFGQGTRLTVV.

Concerning this clone itself: The same CDR3 is also encoded by other DNA sequences in this sample. The chain links TRBV4-1 to TRBJ2-3; the match to TRBD1 covers 7 bases. There are 15 residues in the CDR3. The junction had 1 base not matched to a gene; V was cut back by 1 base and J by 0 bases. The germline V gene has CDR1 MGHRA and CDR2 YSYEKL. The CDR3 DNA is TGCGCCAGCAGCCAAGTGGGACAGAGCACAGATACGCAGTATTTT. Encoded protein: CASSQVGQSTDTQYF.

This chain joins TRBV5-4 and TRBJ1-6; TRBD1 might be the D (5 bases). V lost 2 bases and J 7 bases, leaving 10 bases between the germline ends. Germline-derived CDR1 and CDR2 are SGHNT and YYREEE (reference sequence). This CDR3 is built from 14 residues. CDR3 sequence: CASSFQGENSPLHF. In nucleotides, the CDR3 is TGTGCCAGCAGCTTCCAGGGAGAGAATTCACCCCTCCACTTT.

In its sample, this clone was seen once. The V and J genes are TRBV21-1 and TRBJ1-5. TRBV21-1 is deemed a pseudogene. This CDR3 is built from 16 residues. The CDR3 reads CASSKELRTLGQPQHF. The DNA of the CDR3 is TGTGCCAGCAGCAAAGAGTTGAGAACACTAGGTCAGCCCCAGCATTTT.

As DNA, the CDR3 is TGTGCCTGGTCCTTTCGGAGGGGTGCAACTAATGAAAAACTGTTTTTT. Residues: CAWSFRRGATNEKLFF. V usage is TRBV30 and J usage is TRBJ1-4, with D possibly matching TRBD1 (5 bases). Germline CDR1 reads GTSNPN; CDR2 reads SVGIG (reference sequence). The CDR3 sequence is 16 residues long. The V and J ends lost 5 bases and 0 bases respectively, with 16 bases between them.

The rearrangement links TRBV5-1 to TRBJ2-2; 10 positions agree with TRBD1. The CDR3 runs 17 residues. CDR1 is SGHRS, CDR2 YFSETQ, per germline. V was pared by 4 bases and J by 6 bases, with 12 bases of the junction left unmatched. The CDR3 sequence is CASSPGTGDVVAGELFF. The CDR3 coding sequence is TGCGCCAGCAGCCCAGGGACAGGGGATGTAGTCGCCGGGGAGCTGTTTTTT.

This chain connects TRBV6-5 to TRBJ1-1; D not certain. The CDR3 is 13 amino acids. Trimming shortened V by 7 bases and J by 3 bases, and 12 bases separated the two germline ends. In germline, CDR1 is MNHEY, CDR2 SVGAGI. CDR3 in amino acids: CASTRAPDTEAFF. The CDR3 coding sequence is TGTGCCAGCACTCGCGCACCTGACACTGAAGCTTTCTTT.

This clone has more than one count but fewer than ten. The sample carries other DNA sequences with the same CDR3. The chain is built from TRBV6-5 and TRBJ1-2; D ambiguous. Trimming removed 0 bases from V and 0 bases from J, with 2 bases in between. The CDR3 is 13 residues long. The germline gives CDR1 MNHEY, CDR2 SVGAGI. The CDR3 DNA reads TGTGCCAGCAGTTACTCAGCTAACTATGGCTACACCTTC. It translates to CASSYSANYGYTF.

The chain couples TRBV6-1 to TRBJ1-2, with TRBD1 matching 8 bases. There are 16 residues in the CDR3. J lost 5 bases, V lost 2 bases, and 10 bases had no gene match. Germline assignment: CDR1 MNHNS and CDR2 SASEGT. CDR3 in DNA: TGTGCCAGCAGTGAATTCTCCGGGACAGGCCTTTATGGCTACACCTTC. As protein: CASSEFSGTGLYGYTF.

The genes are TRBV5-1 and TRBJ2-7, with D perhaps TRBD1 or TRBD2 (6 bases each). V lost 4 bases and J 3 bases, leaving 20 bases between the germline ends. The CDR3 length is 16 residues. Germline CDR1 and CDR2: SGHRS and YFSETQ. CDR3 residues: CASSKGGVAEFYEQYF. DNA of the CDR3: TGCGCCAGCAGCAAAGGGGGAGTAGCGGAATTCTACGAGCAGTACTTC.

The chain combines TRBV5-1 with TRBJ2-4; 9 nucleotides line up with TRBD2. V dropped 4 bases and J dropped 3; count of bases not matched to a gene: 8. The CDR3 extends over 16 amino acids. In germline, CDR1 is SGHRS, CDR2 YFSETQ. The CDR3 coding sequence is TGCGCCAGCAGCATTAGCGGGAGTGCGGGCAAAAACATTCAGTACTTC. Translated: CASSISGSAGKNIQYF.

This chain connects TRBV6-6 to TRBJ2-7, with 12 bases identical to TRBD2. Germline trimming cut 6 bases from V and 0 bases from J; bases unmatched to any gene: 6. CDR1 is MNHNY, CDR2 SVGAGI, per germline (reference sequence). The CDR3 spans 16 residues. This CDR3 reads CASSPTSGRHSYEQYF. The CDR3 DNA reads TGTGCCAGCAGCCCCACTAGCGGGAGGCACTCCTACGAGCAGTACTTC.

V is TRBV28 and J is TRBJ1-2; weak D call: TRBD1 (5 bases). CDR3 length equals 11 residues. Trimming removed 11 bases at V and 6 bases at J, with 13 bases between. Germline V gene lookup returns CDR1 MDHEN and CDR2 SYDVKM. This CDR3 reads CASGGEDGYTF. The DNA of the CDR3 is TGTGCCTCTGGGGGGGAGGATGGCTACACCTTC.

J is TRBJ1-4 and V is TRBV27; D gene ambiguous. CDR1 and CDR2 from the germline V gene are MNHEY and SMNVEV (reference sequence). CDR3 length equals 17 residues. Trimming took off 0 bases at V and 8 bases at J, with 19 bases between the two ends. This chain's CDR3 is CASSLSSGAVAAEKLFF. The DNA for the CDR3 is TGTGCCAGCAGTTTATCTTCTGGCGCGGTGGCCGCGGAAAAACTGTTTTTT. Using reference TRBV27 and TRBJ1-4 for the parts outside the CDR3, the full variable domain is EAQVTQNPRYLITVTGKKLTVTCSQNMNHEYMSWYRQDPGLGLRQIYYSMNVEVTDKGDVPEGYKVSRKEKRNFPLILESPSPNQTSLYFCASSLSSGAVAAEKLFFGSGTQLSVL.